Here is one T cell receptor (beta chain) with its context. TCRdb's copy holds only in-frame clones and misses some; the assay was immunoSEQ multiplex PCR. The profile shows about 100,000 clones, roughly 87% of them singletons. This specimen comes from a study of control samples from healthy donors and cancer patients. The clonotype was recovered from a woman aged 50 to 60 in good health. The sample taken for sequencing was blood.

In DNA form, the CDR3 reads TGCGCCAGCATGTCGGCCCAATATCGCTACGAGCAGTACTTC. Its translation: CASMSAQYRYEQYF. The chain employs TRBV10-2 and TRBJ2-7; D is undetermined. Per the germline V gene, CDR1 is WSHSY and CDR2 is SAAADI. The CDR3 sequence is 14 residues long. V was trimmed by 7 bases and J by 3 bases, leaving 16 bases between them.